These 4 T cell receptor beta chains share one sample of origin, sequenced in a study of CD8+ T cells in alopecia areata (dated by TCRdb to between 2017 and 2018). The time point label for this specimen denotes: about 5 months on oral tofacitinib. The sample's treatment or condition label, in plain terms: oral pan-JAK inhibitor, 5-10 mg twice daily. Library construction relied on the immunoSEQ multiplex PCR assay. RNA was extracted from all samples and reverse transcribed into cDNA as template for TCR sequencing. This is the immuneACCESS table as TCRdb keeps it, with only in-frame sequences that have V and J called. A part of the clones is gone; compared with another copy, unresolved V genes explain less than half, and the rest is unexplained. This sample comprises about 200,000 clones, nearly 60% of them detected only once. The ten largest clones take up about 5% of the sample. The sequences come from CD4+ T cells sorted from blood, collected at week 24, from a patient treated with tofacitinib. These receptors all come from a human donor with alopecia areata.

The genes are TRBV6-6 and TRBJ1-5; 9 bases are a match to TRBD1. Germline trimming cut 6 bases from V and 0 bases from J; bases unmatched to any gene: 3. Germline CDR1 reads MNHNY; CDR2 reads SVGAGI (reference sequence). The CDR3 runs 15 residues. The CDR3: CASSRQGVSNQPQHF. CDR3 nucleotide sequence: TGTGCCAGCAGCCGACAGGGGGTTAGCAATCAGCCCCAGCATTTT.

This clone appeared a few times. The chain joins TRBV6-1 to TRBJ1-1; D perhaps matches TRBD1 (6 bases). Trimming left V 8 bases short and J 11 bases short, with 18 bases between. Germline loops: CDR1 MNHNS, CDR2 SASEGT. This CDR3 spans 12 amino acids. The CDR3 sequence is CASGLTGSGAFF. The CDR3 DNA is TGTGCCAGCGGGCTAACAGGGTCGGGGGCTTTCTTT.

This clone is a singleton in its sample. The gene calls are TRBV7-9 and TRBJ1-2; no definite D call. The CDR3 runs to 13 residues. With 7 bases removed from V and 2 bases from J, the gap between germline ends came to 11 bases. CDR1 is SEHNR, CDR2 FQNEAQ, per germline (reference sequence). The CDR3, as DNA: TGTGCCAGCATCCCGACGGGAAACTATGGCTACACCTTC. Amino acids: CASIPTGNYGYTF.

V gene TRBV25-1 combines with J gene TRBJ2-1; 8 nucleotides match TRBD2. Germline CDR1 MGHDK, CDR2 SYGVNS. The CDR3 extends over 16 amino acids. With V trimmed by 5 bases and J by 4 bases, 10 bases remained unmatched. CDR3 DNA sequence: TGTGCCAGCAGTAAAGGCACCCGGGGGGGTTACAATGAGCAGTTCTTC. Protein sequence: CASSKGTRGGYNEQFF. Variable domain in full (rest from reference TRBV25-1 and TRBJ2-1): EADIYQTPRYLVIGTGKKITLECSQTMGHDKMYWYQQDPGMELHLIHYSYGVNSTEKGDLSSESTVSRIRTEHFPLTLESARPSHTSQYLCASSKGTRGGYNEQFFGPGTRLTVL.